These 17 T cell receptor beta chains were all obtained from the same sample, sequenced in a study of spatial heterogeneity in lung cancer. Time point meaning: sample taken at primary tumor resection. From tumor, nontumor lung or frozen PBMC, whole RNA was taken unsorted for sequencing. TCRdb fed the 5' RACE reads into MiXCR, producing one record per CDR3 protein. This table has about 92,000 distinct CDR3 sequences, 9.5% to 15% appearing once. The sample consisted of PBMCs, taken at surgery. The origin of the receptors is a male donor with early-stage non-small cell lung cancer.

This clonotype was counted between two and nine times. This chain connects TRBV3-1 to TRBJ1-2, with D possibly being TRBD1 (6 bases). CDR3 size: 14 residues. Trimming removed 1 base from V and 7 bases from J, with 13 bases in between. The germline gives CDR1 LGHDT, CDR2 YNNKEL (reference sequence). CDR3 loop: CASSQARDTGGYTF. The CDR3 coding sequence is TGTGCCAGCAGCCAAGCCCGGGACACCGGTGGCTACACCTTC.

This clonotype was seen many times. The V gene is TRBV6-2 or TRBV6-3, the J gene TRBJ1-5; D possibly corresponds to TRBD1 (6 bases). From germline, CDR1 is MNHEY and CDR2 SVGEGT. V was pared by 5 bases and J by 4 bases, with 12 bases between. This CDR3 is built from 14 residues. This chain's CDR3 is CASSQQGGNQPQHF. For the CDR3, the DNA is TGTGCCAGCAGTCAACAGGGAGGTAATCAGCCCCAGCATTTT.

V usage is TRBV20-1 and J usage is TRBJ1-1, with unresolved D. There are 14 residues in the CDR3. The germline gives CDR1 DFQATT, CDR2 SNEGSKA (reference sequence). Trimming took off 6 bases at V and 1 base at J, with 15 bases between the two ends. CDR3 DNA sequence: TGCAGTGCCAACATTGGAGGAAGGAACACTGAAGCTTTCTTT. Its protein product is CSANIGGRNTEAFF.

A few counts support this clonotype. CDR3 amino acids: CASSPGTASDTQYF. The DNA for the CDR3 is TGTGCCAGCAGCCCCGGGACTGCCTCAGATACGCAGTATTTT. The chain uses TRBV5-5 and TRBJ2-3; weak D call: TRBD2 (6 bases). This CDR3 spans 14 amino acids. Germline V lookup: CDR1 SGHKS, CDR2 YYEKEE (reference sequence). The germline V and J ends were trimmed by 4 bases and 4 bases, with 13 bases remaining between them.

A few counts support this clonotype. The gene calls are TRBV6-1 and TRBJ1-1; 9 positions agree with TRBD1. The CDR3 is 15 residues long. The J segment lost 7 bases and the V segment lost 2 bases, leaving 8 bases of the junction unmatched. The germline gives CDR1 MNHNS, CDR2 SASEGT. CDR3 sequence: CASSEPGQGGFEAFF. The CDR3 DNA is TGTGCCAGCAGTGAACCGGGACAGGGTGGATTTGAAGCTTTCTTT.

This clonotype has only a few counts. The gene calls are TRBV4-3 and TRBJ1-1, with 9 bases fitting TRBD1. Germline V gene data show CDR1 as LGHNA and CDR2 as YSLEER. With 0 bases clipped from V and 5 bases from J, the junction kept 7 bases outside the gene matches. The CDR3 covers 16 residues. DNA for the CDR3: TGCGCCAGCAGCCAAGATTATATGGACAGGGGTACTGAAGCTTTCTTT. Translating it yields CASSQDYMDRGTEAFF.

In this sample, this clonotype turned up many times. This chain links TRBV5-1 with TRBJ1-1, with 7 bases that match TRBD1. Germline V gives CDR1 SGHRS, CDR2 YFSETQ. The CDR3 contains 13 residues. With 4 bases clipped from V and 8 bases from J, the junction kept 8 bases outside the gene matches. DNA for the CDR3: TGCGCCAGCAGCCCAGGACAGGCTCAAGAAGCTTTCTTT. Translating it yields CASSPGQAQEAFF.

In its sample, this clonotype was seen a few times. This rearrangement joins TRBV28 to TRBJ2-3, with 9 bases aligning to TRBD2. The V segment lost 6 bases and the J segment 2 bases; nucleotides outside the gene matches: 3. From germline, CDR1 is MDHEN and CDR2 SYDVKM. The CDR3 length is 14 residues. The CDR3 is CASRSSGATDTQYF. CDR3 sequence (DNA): TGTGCCAGCAGGTCTAGCGGGGCCACAGATACGCAGTATTTT.

Written as DNA, the CDR3 is TGTGCCAGCAGTCCCTGGGAGACCCAGTACTTC. Translation: CASSPWETQYF. The chain joins TRBV6-2 or TRBV6-3 to TRBJ2-5; D is undetermined. Germline assignment: CDR1 MNHEY and CDR2 SVGEGT. Trimming pared 5 bases from V and 5 bases from J, leaving 6 bases between. The CDR3 is 11 amino acids.

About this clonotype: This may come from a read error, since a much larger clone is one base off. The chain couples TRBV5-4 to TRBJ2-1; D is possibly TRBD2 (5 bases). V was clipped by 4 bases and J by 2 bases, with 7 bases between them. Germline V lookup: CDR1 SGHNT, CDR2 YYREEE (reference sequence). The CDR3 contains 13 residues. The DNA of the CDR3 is TGTGCCAGCAGCCGAGGGACCTACAATGAGCAGTTCTTC. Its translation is CASSRGTYNEQFF. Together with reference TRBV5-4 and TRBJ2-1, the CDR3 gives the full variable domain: ETGVTQSPTHLIKTRGQQVTLRCSSQSGHNTVSWYQQALGQGPQFIFQYYREEENGRGNFPPRFSGLQFPNYSSELNVNALELDDSALYLCASSRGTYNEQFFGPGTRLTVL.

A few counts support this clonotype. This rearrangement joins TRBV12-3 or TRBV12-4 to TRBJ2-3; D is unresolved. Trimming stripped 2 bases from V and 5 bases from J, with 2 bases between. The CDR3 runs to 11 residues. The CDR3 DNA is TGTGCCAGCAGTTTACTAGATACGCAGTATTTT. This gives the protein CASSLLDTQYF.

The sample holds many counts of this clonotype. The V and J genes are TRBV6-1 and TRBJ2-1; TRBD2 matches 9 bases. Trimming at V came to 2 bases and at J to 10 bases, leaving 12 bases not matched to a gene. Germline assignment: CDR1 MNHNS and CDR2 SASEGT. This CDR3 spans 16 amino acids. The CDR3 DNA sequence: TGTGCCAGCAGTGAATTAGCGGGAGCCCTGGCAGGAGAGCAGTTCTTC. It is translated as CASSELAGALAGEQFF.

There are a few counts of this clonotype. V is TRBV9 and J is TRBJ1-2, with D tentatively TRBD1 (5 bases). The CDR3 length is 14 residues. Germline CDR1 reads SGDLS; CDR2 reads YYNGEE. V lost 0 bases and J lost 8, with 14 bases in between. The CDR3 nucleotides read TGTGCCAGCAGCGTAGGTGCGGACAACCCCGGCTACACCTTC. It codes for CASSVGADNPGYTF.

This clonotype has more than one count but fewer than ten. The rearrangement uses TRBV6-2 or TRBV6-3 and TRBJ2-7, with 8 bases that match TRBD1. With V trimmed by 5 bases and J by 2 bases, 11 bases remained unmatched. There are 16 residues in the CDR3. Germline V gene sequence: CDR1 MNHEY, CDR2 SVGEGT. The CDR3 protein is CASSLPGTGSTYEQYF. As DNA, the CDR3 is TGTGCCAGCAGTCTACCCGGGACAGGCTCGACCTACGAGCAGTACTTC.

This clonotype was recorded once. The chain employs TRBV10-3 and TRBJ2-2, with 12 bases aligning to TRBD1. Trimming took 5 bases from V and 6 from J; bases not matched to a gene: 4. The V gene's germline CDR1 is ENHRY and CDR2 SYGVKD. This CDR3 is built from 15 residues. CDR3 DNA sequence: TGTGCCATCAGTTCCGGGACAGGGGGCTCCGGGGAGCTGTTTTTT. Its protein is CAISSGTGGSGELFF.

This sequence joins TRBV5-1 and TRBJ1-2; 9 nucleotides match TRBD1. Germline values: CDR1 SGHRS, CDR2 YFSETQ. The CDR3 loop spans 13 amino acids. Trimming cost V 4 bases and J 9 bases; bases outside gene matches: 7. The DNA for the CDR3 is TGCGCCAGCAGCCGGGACAGGGCTACCAGCTACACCTTC. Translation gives CASSRDRATSYTF.

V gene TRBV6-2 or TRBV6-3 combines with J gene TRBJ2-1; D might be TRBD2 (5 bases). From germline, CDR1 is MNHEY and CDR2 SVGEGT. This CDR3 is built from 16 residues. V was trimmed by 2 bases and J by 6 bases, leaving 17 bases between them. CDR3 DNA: TGTGCCAGCAGTTACCTCGAGGGCCTTTCGGGCAATGAGCAGTTCTTC. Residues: CASSYLEGLSGNEQFF.